Given below is one TCR beta chain in context. This clone was picked up one time. Its specific antigen is unknown. Base quality data are lacking; no much larger clone is found one base away. The entry originates in a study of blood T cell repertoires in COVID-19 (dated by TCRdb to about 2020). Regarding the study in general: Collaborator samples came from the United States, Italy and Spain and covered acute and convalescent phases of COVID-19. Samples came from the ongoing ImmuneRACE study (first 160 participants) plus 1,254 subjects from 6 global collaborators. A freely available public database, intended as a resource for researchers studying the immune response to SARS-CoV-2, is where the repertoires were released. HLA class I and class II types, where available, came from metadata supplied by the sample provider rather than from assay-based typing. The prospective study material was composed of cDNA or gDNA derived from T cells, B-cell-depleted T cells, or PBMCs. A de-identified subject ID, COVID-19 status, age in years and sex were almost always included in the sample metadata. Deeply sampled blood TCRbeta repertoires from subjects exposed to, actively infected with, or recovered from COVID-19 were included in the dataset. The paper as a whole reports these results and caveats: How much clinical and demographic metadata was included differed by source and by participant, and the metadata was provided uncurated.

TCRbeta CDR3 regions were amplified from genomic DNA using the immunoSEQ Assay, a bias-controlled multiplex PCR. Turning to the authors' computational methods: Within the assay, amplification of reference gene primers was used to estimate how many nucleated cells each sample contained. To quantify the absolute abundance of each unique TCRbeta CDR3 rearrangement, sequence reads were collapsed and filtered. For each sample, productive Simpson clonality was calculated by taking the square root of Simpson's diversity index across productive rearrangements. Here the immuneACCESS table is served through TCRdb, limited to in-frame sequences with V and J called. Missing clones are a known gap in these copies; in checked studies unresolved V genes cover under half, and the rest lacks a known reason. V and J calls and clone size are copied from that table; D and trimming were computed from the DNA. The sample data list some 120,000 clones, and less than 85% of these were observed just once. Of the sample, 0.75% to 0.9% is held by the ten largest clones.

Collaborating institutions collected whole blood in K2EDTA tubes following their own protocols. For TCRbeta analysis, collaborators shipped samples in one of three forms: frozen whole blood, isolated PBMCs, or DNA extracted from either of those sample types. Material for sequencing was peripheral blood. The clonotype comes from a human donor with acute or convalescent COVID-19. The donor label of this sample is uncertain.

The bases read TGTGCCAGCAGTGAACGGGGGGGCGCGGAGACCCAGTACTTC. Its protein is CASSERGGAETQYF. The rearrangement joined TRBV2 to TRBJ2-5; TRBD2 lines up with 8 middle nucleotides. CDR1 is given as SNHLY and CDR2 as FYNNEI, both from the germline V gene. The cysteine opens and the phenylalanine closes a CDR3 of 14 amino acids. Here the CDR3 DNA is all that survives: 42 bases in frame from base 1. The V end gives up 2 bases and the J end 5 bases, leaving 4 bases in the junction not matched to a gene.